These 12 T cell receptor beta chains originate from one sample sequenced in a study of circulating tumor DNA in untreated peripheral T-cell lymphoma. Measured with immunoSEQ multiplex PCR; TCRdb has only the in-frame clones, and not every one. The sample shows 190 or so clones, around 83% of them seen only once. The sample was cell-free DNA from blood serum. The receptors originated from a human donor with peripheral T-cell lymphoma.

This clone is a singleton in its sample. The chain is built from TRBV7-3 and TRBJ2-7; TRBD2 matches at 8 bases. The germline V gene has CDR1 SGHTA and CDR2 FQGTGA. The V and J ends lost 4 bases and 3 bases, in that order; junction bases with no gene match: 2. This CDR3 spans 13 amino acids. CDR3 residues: CASSSGTSYEQYF. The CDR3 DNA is TGTGCCAGCAGCTCCGGGACTAGCTACGAGCAGTACTTC.

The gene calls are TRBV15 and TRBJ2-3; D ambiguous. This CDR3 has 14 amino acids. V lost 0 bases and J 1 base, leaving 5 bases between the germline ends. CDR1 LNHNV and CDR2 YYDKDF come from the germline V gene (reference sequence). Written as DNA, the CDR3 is TGTGCCACCAGCAGAGATGGGGGCACAGATACGCAGTATTTT. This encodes CATSRDGGTDTQYF. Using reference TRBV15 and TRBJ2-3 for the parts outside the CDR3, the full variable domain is DAMVIQNPRYQVTQFGKPVTLSCSQTLNHNVMYWYQQKSSQAPKLLFHYYDKDFNNEADTPDNFQSRRPNTSFCFLDIRSPGLGDTAMYLCATSRDGGTDTQYFGPGTRLTVL.

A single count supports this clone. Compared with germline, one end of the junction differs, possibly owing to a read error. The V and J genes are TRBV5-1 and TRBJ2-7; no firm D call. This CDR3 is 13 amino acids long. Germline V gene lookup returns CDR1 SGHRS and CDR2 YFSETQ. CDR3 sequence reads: CASRFSSSYEQYF. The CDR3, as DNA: TGCGCCAGCCGCTTTAGCTCCTCCTACGAGCAGTACTTC.

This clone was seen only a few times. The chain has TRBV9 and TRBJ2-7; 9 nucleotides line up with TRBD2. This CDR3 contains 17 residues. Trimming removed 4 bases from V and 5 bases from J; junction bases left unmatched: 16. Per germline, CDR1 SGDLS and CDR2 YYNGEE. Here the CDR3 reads CASSLFSSGIGADEQYF. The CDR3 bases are TGTGCCAGCAGCTTGTTCTCTAGCGGGATCGGTGCGGACGAGCAGTACTTC.

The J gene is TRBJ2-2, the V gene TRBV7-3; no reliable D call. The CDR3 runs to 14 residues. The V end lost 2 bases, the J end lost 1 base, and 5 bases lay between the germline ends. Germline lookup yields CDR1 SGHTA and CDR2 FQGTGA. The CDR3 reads CASSLVGNTGELFF. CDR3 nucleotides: TGTGCCAGCAGCTTAGTGGGGAACACCGGGGAGCTGTTTTTT.

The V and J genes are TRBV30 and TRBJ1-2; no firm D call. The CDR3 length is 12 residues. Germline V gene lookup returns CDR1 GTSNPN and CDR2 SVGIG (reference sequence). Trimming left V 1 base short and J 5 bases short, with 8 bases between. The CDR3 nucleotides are TGTGCCTGGAGTGACACCCGGTATGGCTACACCTTC. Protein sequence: CAWSDTRYGYTF.

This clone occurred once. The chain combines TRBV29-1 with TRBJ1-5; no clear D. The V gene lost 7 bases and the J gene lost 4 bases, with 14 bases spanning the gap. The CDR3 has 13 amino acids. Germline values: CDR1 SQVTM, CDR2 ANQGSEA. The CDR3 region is CSARTDSNQPQHF. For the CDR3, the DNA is TGCAGCGCCCGCACAGATTCGAATCAGCCCCAGCATTTT.

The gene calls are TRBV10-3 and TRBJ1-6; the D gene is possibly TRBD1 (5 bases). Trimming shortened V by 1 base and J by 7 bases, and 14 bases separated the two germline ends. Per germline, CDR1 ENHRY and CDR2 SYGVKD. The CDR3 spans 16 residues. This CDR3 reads CAISELLQGYNSPLHF. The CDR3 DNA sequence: TGTGCCATCAGTGAGTTACTTCAGGGCTACAATTCACCCCTCCACTTT.

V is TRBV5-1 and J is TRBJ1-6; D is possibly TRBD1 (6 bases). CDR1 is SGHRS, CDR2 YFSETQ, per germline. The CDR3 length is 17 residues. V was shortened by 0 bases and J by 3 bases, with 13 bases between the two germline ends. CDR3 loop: CASSLESGGYYNSPLHF. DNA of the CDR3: TGCGCCAGCAGCTTGGAATCCGGGGGCTACTATAATTCACCCCTCCACTTT.

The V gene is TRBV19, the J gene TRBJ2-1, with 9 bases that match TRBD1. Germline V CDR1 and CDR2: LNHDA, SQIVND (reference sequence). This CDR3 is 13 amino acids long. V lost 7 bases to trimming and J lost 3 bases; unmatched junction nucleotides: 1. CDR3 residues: CASTTGGYNEQFF. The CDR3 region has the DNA TGTGCCAGTACGACAGGGGGCTACAATGAGCAGTTCTTC.

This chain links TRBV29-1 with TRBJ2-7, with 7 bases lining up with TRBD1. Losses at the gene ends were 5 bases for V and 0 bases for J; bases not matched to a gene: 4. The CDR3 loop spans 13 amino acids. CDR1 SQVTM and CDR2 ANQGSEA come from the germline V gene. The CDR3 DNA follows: TGCAGCGTTTTAGGACAGGACTCCTACGAGCAGTACTTC. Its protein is CSVLGQDSYEQYF.

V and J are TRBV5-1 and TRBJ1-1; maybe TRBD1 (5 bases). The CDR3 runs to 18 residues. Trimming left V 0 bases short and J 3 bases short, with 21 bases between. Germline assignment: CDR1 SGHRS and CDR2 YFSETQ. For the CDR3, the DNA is TGCGCCAGCAGCTTGGGGCCCAGGGCCCGGACCCCGGACACTGAAGCTTTCTTT. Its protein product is CASSLGPRARTPDTEAFF.